The 31 T cell receptor beta chains in this list originate from one sample, sequenced in a study of vaccination and CD4 T cells after COVID-19. These TCRs' antigens remain unknown. Sequencing of cultured CD4+ T cell DNA used the Oncomine TCR Beta short-read assay. TCRdb itself ran the PCR reads through MiXCR, one entry per CDR3 protein. The table has around 7,000 distinct CDR3 sequences, 43% seen once. Treatment of the sample: roughly ten-day PBMC culture with coronavirus spike peptide pools or control peptides (ViraFEST assay). It was before the COVID-19 pandemic (2011-2018) that the unexposed donor's CD4+ T cells were collected. Sequenced: CD4+ T cells from blood, cultured in vitro. All receptors come from a human donor in good health.

The chain recombines TRBV15 with TRBJ1-1, with 7 positions matching TRBD1. Per the germline V gene, CDR1 is LNHNV and CDR2 is YYDKDF (reference sequence). The trim removed 2 bases at V and 10 bases at J, leaving 13 bases unmatched. The CDR3 totals 15 residues. Written as DNA, the CDR3 is TGTGCCACCAGCAGATCCCCAGGGGGAATAAGCGGAGCTTTCTTT. Translation gives CATSRSPGGISGAFF.

The chain carries TRBV27 and TRBJ2-3, with TRBD2 matching 7 bases. The germline V gene encodes CDR1 MNHEY and CDR2 SMNVEV (reference sequence). CDR3 size: 16 residues. V trimming: 6 bases; J trimming: 10 bases; junction bases outside the gene matches: 19. The CDR3 loop reads CASRRFFAGDYPSQYF. Written as DNA, the CDR3 is TGTGCCAGCAGACGCTTTTTCGCGGGAGATTACCCCTCGCAGTATTTT.

This chain uses TRBV2 with TRBJ2-7; D remains ambiguous. The CDR3 consists of 16 residues. The V end was cut by 0 bases, the J end by 4 bases, with 16 bases between. Germline V CDR1 and CDR2: SNHLY, FYNNEI. DNA of the CDR3: TGTGCCAGCAGTGAAGCGCCCAAAGGGCGAGTGTACGAGCAGTACTTC. Translation: CASSEAPKGRVYEQYF.

The rearrangement joins TRBV20-1 to TRBJ2-5, with 7 bases lining up with TRBD1. This CDR3 comprises 12 residues. Looked up from germline, CDR1 is DFQATT and CDR2 is SNEGSKA (reference sequence). J was trimmed by 4 bases and V by 6 bases; bases with no gene match: 5. As DNA, the CDR3 is TGCAGTGCCAATACAGGGGTAGAGACCCAGTACTTC. Encoded protein: CSANTGVETQYF.

This clonotype showed up just a few times. The rearrangement uses TRBV20-1 and TRBJ2-5; 10 bases align to TRBD2. V trimming: 2 bases; J trimming: 3 bases; junction bases outside the gene matches: 12. The CDR3 totals 17 residues. In germline, CDR1 is DFQATT, CDR2 SNEGSKA (reference sequence). The CDR3 DNA follows: TGCAGTGCTAGACCTCCTCACCTCGGACTAGCGGAAGAGACCCAGTACTTC. This codes for CSARPPHLGLAEETQYF.

The chain couples TRBV28 to TRBJ1-2; 11 nucleotides agree with TRBD1. The CDR3 is 14 amino acids. Germline trimming cut 3 bases from V and 7 bases from J; bases unmatched to any gene: 4. The V gene's germline CDR1 is MDHEN and CDR2 SYDVKM. The CDR3 protein is CASSFGQGAGGYTF. The CDR3 DNA sequence: TGTGCCAGCAGTTTTGGACAGGGGGCAGGTGGCTACACCTTC.

The genes are TRBV25-1 and TRBJ1-5; possible D gene TRBD1, 5 bases. CDR3 length: 14 residues. The germline V and J ends were trimmed by 4 bases and 6 bases, with 13 bases remaining between them. Germline V gene sequence: CDR1 MGHDK, CDR2 SYGVNS. CDR3 residues: CASSVRGDSQPQHF. CDR3 coding DNA: TGTGCCAGCAGTGTAAGGGGTGACTCTCAGCCCCAGCATTTT.

The chain is built from TRBV5-4 and TRBJ1-1; D is unclear. This CDR3 comprises 14 residues. V was pared by 0 bases and J by 4 bases, with 10 bases between. Germline loops: CDR1 SGHNT, CDR2 YYREEE (reference sequence). CDR3 in amino acids: CASSLAGVGTEAFF. The CDR3 region has the DNA TGTGCCAGCAGCTTGGCCGGGGTGGGCACTGAAGCTTTCTTT.

This clonotype was seen a handful of times. This rearrangement joins TRBV28 to TRBJ2-5; 11 bases align to TRBD2. This CDR3 has 14 residues. V was pared by 6 bases and J by 3 bases, with 3 bases of the junction left unmatched. Germline CDR1 MDHEN, CDR2 SYDVKM. The CDR3 region has the DNA TGTGCCAGCAGGGAACTAGCGGGGGAAGAGACCCAGTACTTC. This encodes CASRELAGEETQYF. The whole variable domain, remainder taken from reference TRBV28 and TRBJ2-5, is DVKVTQSSRYLVKRTGEKVFLECVQDMDHENMFWYRQDPGLGLRLIYFSYDVKMKEKGDIPEGYSVSREKKERFSLILESASTNQTSMYLCASRELAGEETQYFGPGTRLLVL.

CDR3: CASSIGGTGGAYGYTF. DNA of the CDR3: TGTGCCAGTAGTATAGGAGGGACAGGGGGCGCATATGGCTACACCTTC. This chain connects TRBV19 to TRBJ1-2, with TRBD1 matching 12 bases. J gave up 5 bases and V 1 base, and 5 bases lay outside the gene matches. Germline CDR1 reads LNHDA; CDR2 reads SQIVND (reference sequence). CDR3 length: 16 amino acids. The full variable domain, rest sourced from reference TRBV19 and TRBJ1-2, is DGGITQSPKYLFRKEGQNVTLSCEQNLNHDAMYWYRQDPGQGLRLIYYSQIVNDFQKGDIAEGYSVSREKKESFPLTVTSAQKNPTAFYLCASSIGGTGGAYGYTFGSGTRLTVV.

V is TRBV20-1 and J is TRBJ2-1, with 13 positions matching TRBD2. Looked up from germline, CDR1 is DFQATT and CDR2 is SNEGSKA (reference sequence). The junction had 4 bases not matched to a gene; V was cut back by 2 bases and J by 3 bases. The length of the CDR3 is 16 residues. The DNA of the CDR3 is TGCAGTGCTAGACGACTAGCGGGAGGTATCTACAATGAGCAGTTCTTC. Translation: CSARRLAGGIYNEQFF.

The rearrangement joins TRBV6-1 to TRBJ2-1; D may correspond to TRBD1 or TRBD2 (5 bases each). Germline CDR1 reads MNHNS; CDR2 reads SASEGT. V lost 3 bases and J 6 bases, leaving 15 bases between the germline ends. The CDR3 is 15 residues long. CDR3 sequence: CASSDGTLGSNEQFF. The CDR3 coding sequence is TGTGCCAGCAGTGACGGGACCTTGGGGAGCAATGAGCAGTTCTTC.

The chain combines TRBV20-1 with TRBJ1-5; no firm D call. The CDR3 length is 13 residues. V lost 2 bases and J lost 0, with 5 bases in between. From germline, CDR1 is DFQATT and CDR2 SNEGSKA (reference sequence). The CDR3 region is CSARRDSNQPQHF. CDR3 sequence (DNA): TGCAGTGCTAGAAGAGATAGCAATCAGCCCCAGCATTTT.

This clonotype was counted a few times. The chain combines TRBV27 with TRBJ2-7; D remains unclear. CDR1 is MNHEY and CDR2 is SMNVEV in the germline V gene (reference sequence). This CDR3 spans 13 amino acids. V was clipped by 5 bases and J by 6 bases, with 14 bases between them. As DNA, the CDR3 is TGTGCCAGCAGTATCACCCCAGTTTCCGAGCAGTACTTC. Translating it yields CASSITPVSEQYF.

The chain joins TRBV27 to TRBJ1-4; D is uncertain. V lost 2 bases and J lost 5, with 12 bases in between. Germline CDR1 reads MNHEY; CDR2 reads SMNVEV (reference sequence). The CDR3 runs 15 residues. This CDR3 is CASSLESTRNEKLFF. For the CDR3, the DNA is TGTGCCAGCAGTTTAGAGAGCACCCGGAATGAAAAACTGTTTTTT.

The V gene is TRBV2, the J gene TRBJ1-2; D is possibly TRBD1 (5 bases). Trimming shortened V by 4 bases and J by 6 bases, and 15 bases separated the two germline ends. The CDR3 length is 14 residues. CDR1 is SNHLY, CDR2 FYNNEI, per germline. The CDR3 DNA reads as TGTGCCAGCAGTGGTTCGCAGGGCCTTGATGGCTACACCTTC. Its translation is CASSGSQGLDGYTF.

This clonotype was counted only a few times. This chain links TRBV7-9 with TRBJ2-5, with a weak D call TRBD1 (6 bases). This CDR3 region has 14 residues. CDR1 and CDR2 from the germline V gene are SEHNR and FQNEAQ (reference sequence). V gave up 1 base and J gave up 4 bases, with 10 bases separating them. CDR3 sequence reads: CASSLDRVLETQYF. The CDR3 nucleotides read TGTGCCAGCAGCTTAGACAGGGTACTAGAGACCCAGTACTTC.

The J gene is TRBJ1-1, the V gene TRBV5-4, with 8 positions matching TRBD1. The germline V gene encodes CDR1 SGHNT and CDR2 YYREEE (reference sequence). The V and J ends lost 6 bases and 3 bases, in that order; junction bases with no gene match: 7. The CDR3 sequence is 14 residues long. The CDR3 DNA reads TGTGCCAGCAACCAAGGACAGGGAGACACTGAAGCTTTCTTT. Protein sequence: CASNQGQGDTEAFF. Variable domain in full (rest from reference TRBV5-4 and TRBJ1-1): ETGVTQSPTHLIKTRGQQVTLRCSSQSGHNTVSWYQQALGQGPQFIFQYYREEENGRGNFPPRFSGLQFPNYSSELNVNALELDDSALYLCASNQGQGDTEAFFGQGTRLTVV.

J is TRBJ2-7 and V is TRBV7-2; TRBD2 matches at 14 bases. Per the germline V gene, CDR1 is SGHTA and CDR2 is FQGNSA. This CDR3 is 16 amino acids long. V was pared by 2 bases and J by 4 bases, with 4 bases of the junction left unmatched. CDR3 nucleotides: TGTGCCAGCAGCTTAAGGACTAGCGGGGGGAGGTACGAGCAGTACTTC. It specifies CASSLRTSGGRYEQYF.

The sample holds a few counts of this clonotype. The rearrangement joins TRBV6-1 to TRBJ1-1; 8 bases are shared with TRBD1. V lost 6 bases and J lost 4; bases outside the gene matches: 7. This CDR3 is built from 14 residues. Germline CDR1 MNHNS, CDR2 SASEGT. The chain's CDR3 is CASRLTGASTEAFF. DNA for the CDR3: TGTGCCAGCAGATTGACAGGGGCGAGCACTGAAGCTTTCTTT.

This clonotype was counted a few times. The chain combines TRBV24-1 with TRBJ1-2; the D is unclear. Germline V gene sequence: CDR1 KGHDR, CDR2 SFDVKD. V dropped 3 bases and J dropped 2 bases, with 9 bases sitting between them. This CDR3 has 14 residues. CDR3 coding DNA: TGTGCCACCAGTGATCGGAGAGGGAACTATGGCTACACCTTC. Translating gives CATSDRRGNYGYTF.

Only a few counts were recorded for this clonotype. This sequence joins TRBV27 and TRBJ1-1; 10 nucleotides match TRBD1. V trimming: 7 bases; J trimming: 3 bases; junction bases outside the gene matches: 2. Germline V gene data show CDR1 as MNHEY and CDR2 as SMNVEV (reference sequence). This CDR3 is built from 13 residues. CDR3 region: CASKTGGHTEAFF. CDR3 sequence (DNA): TGTGCCAGCAAGACAGGGGGCCACACTGAAGCTTTCTTT.

The V and J genes are TRBV20-1 and TRBJ2-1; 12 bases line up with TRBD1. CDR3 length: 20 amino acids. Trimming took 3 bases from V and 0 from J; bases not matched to a gene: 15. CDR1 is DFQATT, CDR2 SNEGSKA, per germline (reference sequence). The chain's CDR3 is CSASPLGGTGGDVSYNEQFF. In nucleotides, the CDR3 is TGCAGTGCTAGCCCCTTGGGGGGGACAGGGGGCGACGTCTCCTACAATGAGCAGTTCTTC.

The sample holds a few counts of this clonotype. The genes are TRBV7-9 and TRBJ2-6; a weak D match, TRBD2 (6 bases). Germline lookup yields CDR1 SEHNR and CDR2 FQNEAQ (reference sequence). The V end lost 3 bases, the J end lost 4 bases, and 13 bases lay between the germline ends. The CDR3 runs 16 residues. CDR3 bases: TGTGCCAGCAGCTTCGCGCGGGGCTCCGGGGCCAACGTCCTGACTTTC. It yields the protein CASSFARGSGANVLTF.

The genes are TRBV10-2 and TRBJ1-6, with D maybe TRBD1 (5 bases). Germline values: CDR1 WSHSY, CDR2 SAAADI. Trimming left V 4 bases short and J 0 bases short, with 13 bases between. The CDR3 covers 17 residues. The CDR3 protein is CASSVGQGASYNSPLHF. The CDR3 DNA reads as TGCGCCAGCAGTGTAGGGCAGGGAGCCTCCTATAATTCACCCCTCCACTTT.

This clonotype was seen a few times. V usage is TRBV7-7 and J usage is TRBJ2-5, with D hard to call. V dropped 1 base and J dropped 5 bases, with 5 bases sitting between them. Germline V lookup: CDR1 SSHAT, CDR2 FNYEAQ (reference sequence). The CDR3 is 12 amino acids. In DNA, the CDR3 is TGTGCCAGCAGCTTAGACGGGGAGACCCAGTACTTC. It specifies CASSLDGETQYF.

The rearrangement joins TRBV6-2 or TRBV6-3 to TRBJ1-2; D uncertain. The CDR3 sequence is 13 residues long. V was cut by 2 bases and J by 0 bases, with 4 bases left in between. Germline V gives CDR1 MNHEY, CDR2 SVGEGT. Here the CDR3 DNA reads TGTGCCAGCAGTTACGCCTCTAACTATGGCTACACCTTC. This translates into CASSYASNYGYTF.

The J gene is TRBJ1-1, the V gene TRBV7-6; 8 bases fit TRBD1. This CDR3 spans 16 amino acids. Germline V gives CDR1 SGHVS, CDR2 FNYEAQ. Losses at the gene ends were 4 bases for V and 0 bases for J; bases not matched to a gene: 7. CDR3 amino acids: CASSSNAGGVNTEAFF. Written as DNA, the CDR3 is TGTGCCAGCAGCTCAAACGCAGGGGGCGTGAACACTGAAGCTTTCTTT.

Only a few counts were recorded for this clonotype. The chain links TRBV5-6 to TRBJ2-1; 9 bases map to TRBD2. Germline V gives CDR1 SGHDT, CDR2 YYEEEE. The CDR3 is 15 amino acids. V shed 6 bases and J 5 bases; nucleotides not matched to a gene: 9. CDR3 residues: CASTISGSLDNEQFF. DNA of the CDR3: TGTGCCAGCACTATTAGCGGGAGCCTTGACAATGAGCAGTTCTTC. The full variable domain, in which reference TRBV5-6 and TRBJ2-1 provide the parts outside the CDR3, is DAGVTQSPTHLIKTRGQQVTLRCSPKSGHDTVSWYQQALGQGPQFIFQYYEEEERQRGNFPDRFSGHQFPNYSSELNVNALLLGDSALYLCASTISGSLDNEQFFGPGTRLTVL.

This clonotype came up a few times. The DNA of the CDR3 is TGTGCCAGCAGCTGGACAGGGGGCGCAGGCAATGAGCAGTTCTTC. It is translated as CASSWTGGAGNEQFF. The chain has TRBV7-2 and TRBJ2-1; 11 positions match TRBD1. Germline values: CDR1 SGHTA, CDR2 FQGNSA. CDR3 length: 15 residues. V was pared by 4 bases and J by 6 bases, with 5 bases of the junction left unmatched.

A few counts support this clonotype. This chain uses TRBV7-8 with TRBJ2-2; D uncertain. Germline assignment: CDR1 SGHVS and CDR2 FQNEAQ. The length of the CDR3 is 16 residues. Trimming took off 0 bases at V and 3 bases at J, with 11 bases between the two ends. The CDR3 loop reads CASSLAIGAYTGELFF. CDR3 in DNA: TGTGCCAGCAGCTTAGCGATCGGCGCCTACACCGGGGAGCTGTTTTTT.